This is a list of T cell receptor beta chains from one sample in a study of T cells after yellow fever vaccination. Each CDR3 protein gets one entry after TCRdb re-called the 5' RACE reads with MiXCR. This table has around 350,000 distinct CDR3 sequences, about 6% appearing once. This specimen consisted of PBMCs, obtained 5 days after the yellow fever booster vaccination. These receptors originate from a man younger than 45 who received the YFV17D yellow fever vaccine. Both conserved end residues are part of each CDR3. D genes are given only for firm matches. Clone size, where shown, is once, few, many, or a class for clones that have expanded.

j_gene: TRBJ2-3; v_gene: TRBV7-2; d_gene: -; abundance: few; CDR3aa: CASSLVSGMVSTDTQYF; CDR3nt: TGTGCCAGCAGCTTAGTTTCGGGCATGGTTAGCACAGATACGCAGTATTTT
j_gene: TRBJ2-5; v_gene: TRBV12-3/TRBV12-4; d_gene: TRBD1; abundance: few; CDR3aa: CASSLWGTEETQYF; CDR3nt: TGTGCCAGCAGTTTATGGGGGACAGAAGAGACCCAGTACTTC
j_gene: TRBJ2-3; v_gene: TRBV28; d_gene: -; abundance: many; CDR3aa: CASSKRVGRPFTDTQYF; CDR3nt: TGTGCCAGCAGTAAGCGGGTGGGACGCCCCTTCACAGATACGCAGTATTTT
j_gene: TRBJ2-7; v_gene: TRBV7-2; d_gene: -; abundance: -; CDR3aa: CASSQYGRNLYEQYF; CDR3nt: TGTGCCAGCAGCCAGTATGGGCGAAACTTGTACGAGCAGTACTTC
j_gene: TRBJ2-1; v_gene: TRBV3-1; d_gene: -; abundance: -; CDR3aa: CASSQPANEQFF; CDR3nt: TGTGCCAGCAGCCAACCAGCCAATGAGCAGTTCTTC
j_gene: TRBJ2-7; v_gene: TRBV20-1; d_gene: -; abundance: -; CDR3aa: CSAKSGTNYEQYF; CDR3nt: TGCAGTGCTAAGAGCGGTACCAACTACGAGCAGTACTTC
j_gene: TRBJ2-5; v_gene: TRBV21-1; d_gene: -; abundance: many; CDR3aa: CASRSESGFEETQYF; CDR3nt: TGTGCCAGCAGGAGTGAGTCCGGATTTGAGGAGACCCAGTACTTC
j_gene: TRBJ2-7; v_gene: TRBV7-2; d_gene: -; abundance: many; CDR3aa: CASSFTDGSYEQYF; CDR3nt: TGTGCCAGCAGCTTCACCGACGGCTCCTACGAGCAGTACTTC
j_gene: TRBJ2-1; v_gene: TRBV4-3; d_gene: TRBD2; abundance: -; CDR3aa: CASSQKHLAGADLYNEQFF; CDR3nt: TGCGCCAGCAGCCAAAAGCACCTGGCGGGAGCGGACCTCTACAATGAGCAGTTCTTC
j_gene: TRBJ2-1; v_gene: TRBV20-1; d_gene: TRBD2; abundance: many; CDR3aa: CSAATSFNEQFF; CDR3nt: TGCAGTGCCGCGACTAGCTTCAATGAGCAGTTCTTC
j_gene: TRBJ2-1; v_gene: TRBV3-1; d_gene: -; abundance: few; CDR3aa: CASRTPPDNEQFF; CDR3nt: TGTGCCAGCAGGACCCCTCCTGACAATGAGCAGTTCTTC
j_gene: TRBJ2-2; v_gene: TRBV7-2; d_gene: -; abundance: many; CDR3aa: CASSLISAGELFF; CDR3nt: TGTGCCAGCAGCTTAATTAGCGCGGGGGAGCTGTTTTTT
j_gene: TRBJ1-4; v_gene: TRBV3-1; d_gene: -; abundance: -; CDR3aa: CASSQKGIMLFF; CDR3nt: TGTGCCAGCAGCCAAAAGGGAATAATGCTGTTTTTT
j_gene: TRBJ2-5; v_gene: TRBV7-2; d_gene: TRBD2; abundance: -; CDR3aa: CASRSFSGRGGETQYF; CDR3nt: TGTGCCAGCAGGAGTTTTAGCGGGAGGGGGGGAGAGACCCAGTACTTC
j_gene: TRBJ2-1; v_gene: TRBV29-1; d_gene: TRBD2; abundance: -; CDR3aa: CSVEAGTSGSSYNEQFF; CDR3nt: TGCAGCGTTGAAGCCGGGACTAGCGGGAGCTCCTACAATGAGCAGTTCTTC
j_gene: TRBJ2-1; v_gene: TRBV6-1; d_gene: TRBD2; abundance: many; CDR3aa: CASTHGGANEQFF; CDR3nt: TGTGCCAGCACCCACGGGGGGGCAAATGAGCAGTTCTTC
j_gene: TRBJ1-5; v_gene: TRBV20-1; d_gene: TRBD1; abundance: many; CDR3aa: CSATRPGQLNQPQHF; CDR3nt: TGCAGTGCTACCAGACCGGGACAGCTCAATCAGCCCCAGCATTTT
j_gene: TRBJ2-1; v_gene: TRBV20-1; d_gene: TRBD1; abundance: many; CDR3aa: CSASLTGTQFF; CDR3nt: TGCAGTGCCAGCCTGACAGGGACGCAGTTCTTC
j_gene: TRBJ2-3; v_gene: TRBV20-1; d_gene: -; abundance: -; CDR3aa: CSANRDSFRADTQYF; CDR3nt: TGCAGTGCTAACCGGGACTCGTTCAGAGCAGATACGCAGTATTTT
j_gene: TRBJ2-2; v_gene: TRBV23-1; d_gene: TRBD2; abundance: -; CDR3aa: CASSHETSGRKAGELFF; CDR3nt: TGCGCCAGCAGTCACGAGACTAGCGGGAGGAAGGCCGGGGAGCTGTTTTTT
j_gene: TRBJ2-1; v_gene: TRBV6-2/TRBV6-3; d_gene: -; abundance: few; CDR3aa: CASSSGIYNEQFF; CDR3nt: TGTGCCAGCAGTTCCGGGATTTACAATGAGCAGTTCTTC
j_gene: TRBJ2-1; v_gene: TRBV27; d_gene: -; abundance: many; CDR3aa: CASCEGLAENEQFF; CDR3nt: TGTGCCAGCTGCGAGGGGTTGGCGGAAAATGAGCAGTTCTTC
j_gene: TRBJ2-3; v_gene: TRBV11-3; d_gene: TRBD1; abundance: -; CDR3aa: CASSETGGTGYTQYF; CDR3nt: TGTGCCAGCAGCGAGACAGGGGGGACAGGCTATACGCAGTATTTT
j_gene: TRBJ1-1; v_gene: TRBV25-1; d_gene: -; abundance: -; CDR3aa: CASRAQGMNTEAFF; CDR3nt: TGTGCCAGCAGGGCCCAAGGGATGAACACTGAAGCTTTCTTT
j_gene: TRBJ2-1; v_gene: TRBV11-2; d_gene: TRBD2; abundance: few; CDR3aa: CASSFPAGGRLDEQFF; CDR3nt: TGTGCCAGCAGCTTTCCAGCGGGAGGAAGGCTCGATGAGCAGTTCTTC
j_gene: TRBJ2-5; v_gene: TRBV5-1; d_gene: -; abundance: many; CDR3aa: CASSLDSDQETQYF; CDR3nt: TGCGCCAGCAGCTTGGACAGTGACCAAGAGACCCAGTACTTC
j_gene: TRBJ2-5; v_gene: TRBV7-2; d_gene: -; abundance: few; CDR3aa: CASSWGPGETQYF; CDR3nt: TGTGCCAGCAGCTGGGGCCCGGGGGAGACCCAGTACTTC
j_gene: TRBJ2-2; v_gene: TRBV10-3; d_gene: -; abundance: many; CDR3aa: CAIKGSGTGELFF; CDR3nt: TGTGCCATAAAAGGGAGCGGCACCGGGGAGCTGTTTTTT
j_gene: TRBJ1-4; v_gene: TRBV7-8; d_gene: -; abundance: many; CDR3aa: CASSLAPSGWLFF; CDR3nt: TGTGCCAGCAGCTTAGCGCCCTCGGGATGGCTGTTTTTT
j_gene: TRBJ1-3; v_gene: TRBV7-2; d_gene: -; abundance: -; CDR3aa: CASSSPGQGLSGNTIYF; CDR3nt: TGTGCCAGCAGTTCGCCCGGGCAGGGGCTCTCTGGAAACACCATATATTTT
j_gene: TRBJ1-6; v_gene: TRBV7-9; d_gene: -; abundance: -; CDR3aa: CASSNSRAGSPLHF; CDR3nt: TGTGCCAGCAGCAATAGCCGGGCAGGTTCACCCCTCCACTTT
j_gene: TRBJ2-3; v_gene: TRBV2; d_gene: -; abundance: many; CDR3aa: CASRVAETSTDTQYF; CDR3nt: TGTGCCAGCAGAGTAGCGGAAACTAGCACAGATACGCAGTATTTT
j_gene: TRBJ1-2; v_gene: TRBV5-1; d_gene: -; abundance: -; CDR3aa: CASSPGFPNYGYTF; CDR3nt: TGCGCCAGCAGCCCGGGATTCCCTAACTATGGCTACACCTTC
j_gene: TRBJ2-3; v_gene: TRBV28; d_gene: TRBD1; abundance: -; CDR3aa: CASSWGQGKILVSTDTQYF; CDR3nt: TGTGCCAGCAGTTGGGGACAGGGCAAAATCCTAGTTAGCACAGATACGCAGTATTTT